What follows is one TCR beta chain and its context. The data are from a study of shared clonotypes between healthy human individuals. Per germline, CDR1 LNHDA and CDR2 SQIVND (reference sequence). This CDR3 spans 17 amino acids. The trim removed 6 bases at V and 0 bases at J, leaving 7 bases unmatched. Clones were read by immunoSEQ multiplex PCR, and TCRdb kept only the in-frame ones, dropping some. The sample has hundreds of thousands of clones, approximately 95% seen once. The chain carries TRBV19 and TRBJ2-1; TRBD2 aligns across 11 bases. This receptor was obtained from a young woman in good health. Sequenced: naive CD4+ T cells sorted from blood. The subset: CD45RA+ positively selected. The CDR3 sequence is CASRGLAGLSSYNEQFF. The CDR3 bases are TGTGCCAGTAGAGGACTAGCGGGCCTTAGCTCCTACAATGAGCAGTTCTTC.